This TCR beta chain emerged from a study of cytomegalovirus exposure and HLA in healthy donors. Study-wide findings and caveats: In vitro, three CMV-associated chains proved specific for CMV antigens. 164 TCR beta chains were listed as cytomegalovirus-associated.

For this clone: Its antigen is undetermined.

Clones were read by immunoSEQ multiplex PCR, and TCRdb kept only the in-frame ones, dropping some. The table includes 100,000 to 150,000 clones, over 65% detected once. Sequenced input: PBMCs. The receptor was isolated from a woman aged 25-40 years in good health and CMV-seronegative.

Here the CDR3 reads CASSLDWRGRIYNSPLHF. The CDR3 region has the DNA TGTGCCAGCAGCTTAGATTGGAGGGGGCGGATCTATAATTCACCCCTCCACTTT. The chain recombines TRBV11-2 with TRBJ1-6, with TRBD1 matching over 7 bases. The CDR3 totals 18 residues. V shed 0 bases and J 3 bases; nucleotides not matched to a gene: 8. Germline values: CDR1 SGHAT, CDR2 FQNNGV.